This TCR beta chain is from a study of T cells after yellow fever vaccination. Trimming at V came to 2 bases and at J to 9 bases, leaving 3 bases not matched to a gene. The CDR3 loop spans 12 amino acids. Germline loops: CDR1 MNHEY, CDR2 SVGEGT. This clonotype was seen more than once but under ten times. MiXCR was run by TCRdb on the 5' RACE reads, yielding one entry per CDR3 protein. The sample includes about 350,000 distinct CDR3 sequences, around a tenth of them seen just once. Sequenced here: PBMCs, sampled on the day of the first yellow fever vaccination. The rearrangement links TRBV6-2 or TRBV6-3 to TRBJ2-7; TRBD1 agrees at 8 bases. The clonotype comes from a man aged 18 to 29 who received the YFV17D yellow fever vaccine. CDR3 amino acids: CASSYLRGRQYV. The DNA of the CDR3 is TGTGCCAGCAGTTACCTCAGGGGGCGGCAGTACGTC.